Each of the 17 T cell receptor beta chains below was sequenced from the same sample in a study of blood T cells in healthy people across ages. It was with a sample-barcoded 5' primer and a J-beta primer mix that a second PCR of roughly 7 to 12 cycles was run. TCRdb called the 5' RACE reads again in MiXCR, with one record for every CDR3 protein. The sample contains hundreds of thousands of distinct CDR3 sequences, 32% of which appear only once. Sequencing was carried out using blood. These receptors came from a woman of 80 years or more in good health.

This clonotype occurred many times. This chain links TRBV9 with TRBJ1-2; TRBD1 might be the D (5 bases). The germline V gene encodes CDR1 SGDLS and CDR2 YYNGEE. V lost 7 bases and J 7 bases, leaving 8 bases between the germline ends. The CDR3 has 10 amino acids. This CDR3 reads CASGGVGYTF. The DNA for the CDR3 is TGTGCCAGCGGGGGGGTTGGCTACACCTTC. Combining the CDR3 with reference TRBV9 and TRBJ1-2 gives the whole variable domain DSGVTQTPKHLITATGQRVTLRCSPRSGDLSVYWYQQSLDQGLQFLIQYYNGEERAKGNILERFSAQQFPDLHSELNLSSLELGDSALYFCASGGVGYTFGSGTRLTVV.

This clonotype was detected ten times or more. This sequence joins TRBV20-1 and TRBJ2-3, with a weak D call TRBD2 (6 bases). The germline V gene encodes CDR1 DFQATT and CDR2 SNEGSKA (reference sequence). The CDR3 covers 13 residues. V dropped 8 bases and J dropped 3 bases, with 15 bases sitting between them. CDR3 loop: CSWWAGGTDTQYF. The CDR3 DNA reads TGCAGTTGGTGGGCTGGGGGGACAGATACGCAGTATTTT.

This clonotype turned up a few times. The chain has TRBV6-5 and TRBJ2-1, with a tentative D call TRBD1 (5 bases). With 0 bases removed from V and 8 bases from J, the gap between germline ends came to 17 bases. Germline-derived CDR1 and CDR2 are MNHEY and SVGAGI. This CDR3 is built from 16 residues. CDR3 in amino acids: CASSYSIRVGRDEQFF. In DNA, the CDR3 is TGTGCCAGCAGTTACTCGATCAGGGTTGGTCGGGATGAGCAGTTCTTC.

This clonotype has at least ten counts. V usage is TRBV12-3 or TRBV12-4 and J usage is TRBJ1-4; D may be TRBD1 (5 bases). Trimming took 5 bases from V and 7 from J, leaving 17 bases between them. The CDR3 has 15 residues. The CDR3 DNA follows: TGTGCCAGCAGTCGACTCGGGGGTGGAAGTGAAAAACTGTTTTTT. Protein sequence: CASSRLGGGSEKLFF.

This clonotype was counted ten times or more. The germline gene is not matched at one end of the junction; a read error may be the cause. This sequence joins TRBV6-6 and TRBJ2-1; D is uncertain. The CDR3 length is 12 residues. The germline V gene has CDR1 MNHNY and CDR2 SVGAGI (reference sequence). CDR3 loop: CASSDSLDEQFF. In nucleotides, the CDR3 is TGTGCCAGCAGTGACTCGCTCGATGAGCAGTTCTTC.

As concerns this clonotype: This may come from a read error, since a much larger clone is one base off. The gene calls are TRBV10-3 and TRBJ2-1; 8 bases line up with TRBD1. Germline CDR1 ENHRY, CDR2 SYGVKD. The CDR3 runs to 15 residues. The CDR3 nucleotides read TGTGCCATCAGCGGACAGGGTGGAACCTACAATGGGCAGTTCTTC. It codes for CAISGQGGTYNGQFF.

There are many counts of this clonotype. V is TRBV29-1 and J is TRBJ1-4; TRBD1 aligns across 11 bases. The CDR3 loop spans 14 amino acids. CDR1 is SQVTM and CDR2 is ANQGSEA in the germline V gene. V lost 3 bases to trimming and J lost 10 bases; unmatched junction nucleotides: 7. In nucleotides, the CDR3 is TGCAGCGTTGAGGGGACAGGGGGTGTTGGAAAACTGTTTTTT. Its protein product is CSVEGTGGVGKLFF. Looking up the rest from reference TRBV29-1 and TRBJ1-4 gives the full variable domain: SAVISQKPSRDICQRGTSLTIQCQVDSQVTMMFWYRQQPGQSLTLIATANQGSEATYESGFVIDKFPISRPNLTFSTLTVSNMSPEDSSIYLCSVEGTGGVGKLFFGSGTQLSVL.

The rearrangement uses TRBV7-2 and TRBJ2-2, with D maybe TRBD2 (7 bases). The ends were cut back, 3 bases at V and 5 bases at J, with 19 bases in the middle. The germline gives CDR1 SGHTA, CDR2 FQGNSA. The CDR3 has 17 residues. This CDR3 is CASSLGRGPAGTGELFF. The CDR3 DNA reads TGTGCCAGCAGCTTGGGGCGGGGGCCCGCTGGTACCGGGGAGCTGTTTTTT.

The chain employs TRBV19 and TRBJ1-5; D unresolved. The CDR3 consists of 12 residues. V was clipped by 1 base and J by 6 bases, with 4 bases between them. Germline lookup yields CDR1 LNHDA and CDR2 SQIVND (reference sequence). The CDR3 nucleotides read TGTGCCAGTAGTATAGGGGGTCAGCCCCAGCATTTT. This codes for CASSIGGQPQHF.

The rearrangement uses TRBV20-1 and TRBJ2-5; 13 positions agree with TRBD2. Germline V gene sequence: CDR1 DFQATT, CDR2 SNEGSKA (reference sequence). V lost 6 bases and J lost 4; bases outside the gene matches: 11. The CDR3 is made up of 16 amino acids. CDR3 in amino acids: CSARTSGRVPRETQYF. The CDR3 nucleotides are TGCAGTGCAAGGACTAGCGGGAGAGTTCCACGAGAGACCCAGTACTTC.

This clonotype was observed a handful of times. A single base separates this from a much larger clone, so it may be a read error. V and J are TRBV7-9 and TRBJ2-1; D uncertain. The DNA end favors TRBJ2-7, so the J call may be wrong. The CDR3 runs 14 residues. Germline CDR1 SEHNR, CDR2 FQNEAQ (reference sequence). The CDR3 region has the DNA TGTGCCAGCAGCTTTCTAACAGCTTACAATGAGCAGTACTTC. The encoded protein is CASSFLTAYNEQYF.

The V and J genes are TRBV7-3 and TRBJ1-1; 9 positions agree with TRBD1. Germline V gene data show CDR1 as SGHTA and CDR2 as FQGTGA. The CDR3 runs 13 residues. With 5 bases clipped from V and 11 bases from J, the junction kept 9 bases outside the gene matches. The CDR3 DNA reads TGTGCCAGCAGCCCACAGGGGGCGAAGTGGGCTTTCTTT. This encodes CASSPQGAKWAFF.

The rearrangement joins TRBV11-3 to TRBJ2-3, with a weak D call TRBD1 (6 bases). Trimming shortened V by 5 bases and J by 2 bases, and 11 bases separated the two germline ends. Germline-derived CDR1 and CDR2 are SGHNT and YENEEA. This CDR3 is 14 amino acids long. The CDR3 sequence is CASSGNRATDTQYF. The CDR3 nucleotides are TGTGCCAGCAGCGGGAACAGGGCCACAGATACGCAGTATTTT.

In its sample, this clonotype was seen many times. This chain links TRBV12-3 or TRBV12-4 with TRBJ1-2; D gene uncertain. The CDR3 is 14 amino acids. Trimming took 7 bases from V and 3 from J, leaving 15 bases between them. The CDR3 is CASKSIQSDYGYTF. The CDR3 bases are TGTGCCAGCAAATCTATTCAATCGGACTATGGCTACACCTTC.

This clonotype was seen repeatedly, ten times or more. The chain links TRBV15 to TRBJ2-3, with 8 positions matching TRBD1. CDR1 is LNHNV and CDR2 is YYDKDF in the germline V gene (reference sequence). V dropped 5 bases and J dropped 1; count of bases not matched to a gene: 5. This CDR3 has 15 residues. The CDR3 nucleotides read TGTGCCACCAGCCCCGGACAGGGCCGCACAGATACGCAGTATTTT. It codes for CATSPGQGRTDTQYF.

Here the CDR3 DNA reads TGTGCCAGCAGCCAAGACCCGACTAGCGGGGGGGCGTATGGCACAGATACGCAGTATTTT. This sequence encodes CASSQDPTSGGAYGTDTQYF. V is TRBV4-2 and J is TRBJ2-3, with 14 bases fitting TRBD2. Per the germline V gene, CDR1 is LGHNA and CDR2 is YNFKEQ. The CDR3 extends over 20 amino acids. Trimming removed 0 bases from V and 1 base from J; junction bases left unmatched: 9.

The table lists this clonotype with many counts. The chain combines TRBV12-3 or TRBV12-4 with TRBJ2-7; a weak D match, TRBD2 (5 bases). The V and J ends lost 7 bases and 5 bases respectively, with 15 bases between them. This CDR3 region has 13 residues. In DNA, the CDR3 is TGTGCCAGCAAGGCCGGGATAAGGAACGAGCAGTACTTC. Its translation is CASKAGIRNEQYF.